These 10 T cell receptor beta chains were all obtained from the same sample, sequenced in a study of beta chain features in type 1 diabetes. As every portion of the isolated RNA was reverse transcribed, the sequencing read expressed TCRB transcripts. The assay was immunoSEQ multiplex PCR, and TCRdb's table has in-frame clones only and misses some. The repertoire holds about 360,000 clones, with over 10% as singletons. Input material: naive CD4+ T cells from blood. The receptors originated from a man between 18 and 29 years old in good health.

This chain connects TRBV4-1 to TRBJ2-3, with 10 nucleotides matching TRBD2. Germline loops: CDR1 MGHRA, CDR2 YSYEKL. CDR3 size: 18 residues. Losses at the gene ends were 3 bases for V and 3 bases for J; bases not matched to a gene: 12. The CDR3 sequence is CASSQGLAHHRRTDTQYF. CDR3 coding DNA: TGCGCCAGCAGCCAGGGACTAGCGCACCATAGGCGGACAGATACGCAGTATTTT.

In regard to this clone: The sample holds other DNA sequences that translate to the same CDR3. The V call is TRBV30, the J call TRBJ1-5; tentatively, D is TRBD1 (6 bases). Germline V lookup: CDR1 GTSNPN, CDR2 SVGIG (reference sequence). Trimming shortened V by 0 bases and J by 5 bases, and 8 bases separated the two germline ends. The CDR3 covers 13 residues. CDR3 region: CAWSVQGDQPQHF. CDR3 sequence (DNA): TGTGCCTGGAGTGTACAGGGAGATCAGCCCCAGCATTTT.

There are a few counts of this clone. This chain joins TRBV5-1 and TRBJ2-6; D may be TRBD2 (7 bases). The CDR3 is made up of 15 amino acids. Between the trimmed V and J ends, which lost 4 bases and 0 bases, there was a span of 8 bases. Germline-derived CDR1 and CDR2 are SGHRS and YFSETQ. CDR3 protein: CASSGGASGANVLTF. The CDR3 DNA sequence: TGCGCCAGCAGCGGGGGGGCCTCTGGGGCCAACGTCCTGACTTTC.

The chain links TRBV2 to TRBJ1-2; 10 bases fit TRBD1. With V trimmed by 10 bases and J by 7 bases, 9 bases remained unmatched. There are 13 residues in the CDR3. Germline V gene lookup returns CDR1 SNHLY and CDR2 FYNNEI. This chain's CDR3 is CATYRDRGFGYTF. The CDR3 DNA follows: TGTGCCACCTACCGGGACAGGGGTTTTGGCTACACCTTC.

This clone turned up a few times. The chain combines TRBV18 with TRBJ2-3, with TRBD2 matching 15 bases. Per germline, CDR1 KGHSH and CDR2 LQKENI. V shed 3 bases and J 4 bases; nucleotides not matched to a gene: 11. This CDR3 is 19 amino acids long. CDR3 protein: CASSPGPGLAGGRADTQYF. CDR3 DNA: TGTGCCAGCTCACCCGGTCCCGGACTAGCGGGAGGGCGCGCAGATACGCAGTATTTT.

This clone occurred a few times. This rearrangement joins TRBV20-1 to TRBJ2-1; tentatively, D is TRBD1 (6 bases). This CDR3 has 11 residues. Germline values: CDR1 DFQATT, CDR2 SNEGSKA (reference sequence). Trimming took off 6 bases at V and 8 bases at J, with 11 bases between the two ends. CDR3 coding DNA: TGCAGTGCCCAACAGGGATATGAGCAGTTCTTC. Its translation is CSAQQGYEQFF.

The gene calls are TRBV28 and TRBJ2-3; TRBD1 agrees at 7 bases. This CDR3 region has 13 residues. Germline loops: CDR1 MDHEN, CDR2 SYDVKM. V lost 10 bases, J lost 4 bases, and 8 bases stayed unmatched. The chain's CDR3 is CATADRASDTQYF. DNA for the CDR3: TGTGCCACCGCCGACAGGGCGTCAGATACGCAGTATTTT.

The V call is TRBV5-4, the J call TRBJ1-2; 8 bases line up with TRBD1. The CDR3 loop spans 15 amino acids. V gave up 0 bases and J gave up 7 bases; unmatched junction bases: 8. Germline lookup yields CDR1 SGHNT and CDR2 YYREEE (reference sequence). CDR3 sequence (DNA): TGTGCCAGCAGCTTGGATAGGCAGGGGGCGCGTGGCTACACCTTC. Protein product: CASSLDRQGARGYTF. Drawing the rest from reference TRBV5-4 and TRBJ1-2, the complete variable domain is ETGVTQSPTHLIKTRGQQVTLRCSSQSGHNTVSWYQQALGQGPQFIFQYYREEENGRGNFPPRFSGLQFPNYSSELNVNALELDDSALYLCASSLDRQGARGYTFGSGTRLTVV.

On this clone: Germline and junction disagree at one end, which may indicate a read error. The rearrangement links TRBV30 to TRBJ2-7; D gene ambiguous. Germline V CDR1 and CDR2: GTSNPN, SVGIG (reference sequence). CDR3 length equals 12 residues. CDR3 loop: CAWSQIPGIVDF. In DNA, the CDR3 is TGTGCCTGGAGTCAAATCCCGGGTATTGTAGACTTC.

The CDR3 nucleotides are TGTGCCAGCAGCTTTGGTGGGAGCGGCCCCTACGAGCAGTACTTC. It translates to CASSFGGSGPYEQYF. This chain connects TRBV7-3 to TRBJ2-7, with D tentatively TRBD2 (5 bases). The ends were cut back, 3 bases at V and 2 bases at J, with 14 bases in the middle. Germline CDR1 SGHTA, CDR2 FQGTGA. The CDR3 consists of 15 residues.